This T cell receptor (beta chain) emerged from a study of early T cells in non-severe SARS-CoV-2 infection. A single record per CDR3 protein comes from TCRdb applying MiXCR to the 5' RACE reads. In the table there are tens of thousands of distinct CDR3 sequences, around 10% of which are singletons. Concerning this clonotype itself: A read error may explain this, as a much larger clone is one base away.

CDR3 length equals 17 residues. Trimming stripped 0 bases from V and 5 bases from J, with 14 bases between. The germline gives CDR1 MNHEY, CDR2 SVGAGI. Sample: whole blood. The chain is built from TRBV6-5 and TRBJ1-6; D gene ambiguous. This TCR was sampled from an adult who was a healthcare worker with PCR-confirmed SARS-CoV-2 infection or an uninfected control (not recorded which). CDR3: CASSYSTGQYDNSPLHF. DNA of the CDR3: TGTGCCAGCAGTTACTCGACCGGCCAATACGATAATTCACCCCTCCACTTT.